Listed below are T cell receptor beta chains from one sample, sequenced in a study of blood T cell repertoires in COVID-19. Only in-frame clones appear in the TCRdb table, and some are missing; sequencing was by immunoSEQ multiplex PCR. The profile shows more than 45,000 clones, roughly 79% of them singletons. The material sequenced was peripheral blood. All receptors come from a human donor in a cohort sampled during active COVID-19. Each CDR3 is given with its conserved first and last residue. The D gene is left open where the match is weak. Clone sizes are given selectively: once, few, many, or a class where the clone is expanded.

.,TRBV10-3,TRBJ2-1,few,CAISDTSYNEQFF,TGTGCCATCAGTGACACTAGTTACAATGAGCAGTTCTTC
TRBD2,TRBV11-3,TRBJ2-1,.,CASSLGLAGGREQFF,TGTGCCAGCAGCTTGGGACTAGCGGGGGGCCGGGAGCAGTTCTTC
.,TRBV7-2,TRBJ2-5,.,CASSLDLPGSIQETQYF,TGTGCCAGCAGCTTAGATCTCCCAGGGTCAATACAAGAGACCCAGTACTTC
.,TRBV18,TRBJ2-1,.,CASSPPFPSYNEQFF,TGTGCCAGCTCACCCCCCTTCCCGAGCTACAATGAGCAGTTCTTC
TRBD1,TRBV28,TRBJ2-5,.,CASGNSDRGQWETQYF,TGTGCCAGCGGGAACTCTGACAGGGGGCAATGGGAGACCCAGTACTTC
TRBD1,TRBV5-5,TRBJ2-7,few,CASSVPTGDLYEQYF,TGTGCCAGCAGCGTACCGACAGGGGACCTCTACGAGCAGTACTTC
.,TRBV18,TRBJ2-5,.,CASSPQGVETQYF,TGTGCCAGCTCACCACAGGGGGTAGAGACCCAGTACTTC
TRBD1,TRBV5-1,TRBJ1-1,.,CASSYPRGQNTEAFF,TGCGCCAGCAGCTACCCCAGGGGGCAGAACACTGAAGCTTTCTTT
.,TRBV6-5,TRBJ1-1,.,CASSYGQFEAFF,TGTGCCAGCAGCTACGGACAATTTGAAGCTTTCTTT
.,TRBV6-2/TRBV6-3,TRBJ2-7,.,CASSYRDNYEQYF,TGTGCCAGCAGTTACCGGGACAACTACGAGCAGTACTTC
TRBD2,TRBV5-1,TRBJ2-2,few,CASSLASGVTGELFF,TGCGCCAGCAGCTTGGCTAGCGGGGTGACCGGGGAGCTGTTTTTT
.,TRBV4-3,TRBJ2-7,.,CASSQDRPGEQYF,TGCGCCAGCAGCCAAGATCGCCCCGGCGAGCAGTACTTC
.,TRBV5-8,TRBJ1-5,.,CASSSRGYSNQPQHF,TGTGCCAGCAGCTCCCGGGGTTATAGCAATCAGCCCCAGCATTTT
TRBD2,TRBV7-8,TRBJ2-5,.,CASSPGLAGGPGQETQYF,TGTGCCAGCAGCCCAGGACTAGCGGGGGGGCCGGGGCAAGAGACCCAGTACTTC
TRBD1,TRBV9,TRBJ2-7,.,CASSTGAEQYF,TGTGCCAGCAGCACAGGGGCCGAGCAGTACTTC
TRBD1,TRBV3-1/TRBV3-2,TRBJ2-2,.,CASSPRDRSIGELFF,TGTGCCAGCAGCCCAAGGGACAGATCGATCGGGGAGCTGTTTTTT
.,TRBV27,TRBJ2-7,.,CASSRNLQGGPYEQYF,TGTGCCAGCAGTCGAAACCTACAGGGAGGGCCCTACGAGCAGTACTTC
.,TRBV9,TRBJ1-3,few,CASSVDSGTIYF,TGTGCCAGCAGCGTAGACTCCGGGACCATATATTTT
TRBD2,TRBV7-8,TRBJ2-7,once,CASSLTIAGGPGEQYF,TGTGCCAGCAGCTTAACGATAGCGGGGGGGCCGGGCGAGCAGTACTTC
.,TRBV7-2,TRBJ2-3,.,CASSSRTKNTDTQYF,TGTGCCAGCAGCTCTAGGACTAAAAACACAGATACGCAGTATTTT
.,TRBV7-2,TRBJ1-1,.,CASSPSRTVTEAFF,TGTGCCAGCAGTCCTAGTCGGACAGTAACTGAAGCTTTCTTT
TRBD2,TRBV4-1,TRBJ2-3,.,CASSQAVPSGPTDTQYF,TGCGCCAGCAGCCAAGCCGTGCCTAGCGGCCCCACAGATACGCAGTATTTT
TRBD1,TRBV7-2,TRBJ1-4,.,CASSRQGDEKLFF,TGTGCCAGCAGCAGACAGGGCGATGAAAAACTGTTTTTT
TRBD1,TRBV2,TRBJ1-2,.,CASSPMGLTGEGYTF,TGTGCCAGCAGTCCGATGGGTTTGACAGGGGAAGGCTACACCTTC
TRBD1,TRBV6-6,TRBJ2-5,.,CASVLQGAGETQYF,TGTGCCAGCGTCCTTCAGGGGGCTGGGGAGACCCAGTACTTC
.,TRBV5-1,TRBJ2-7,once,CASSRPGAVRNEQYF,TGCGCCAGCAGTCGCCCTGGGGCAGTACGCAACGAGCAGTACTTC
.,TRBV7-9,TRBJ2-1,.,CASSLDRNNEQFF,TGTGCCAGCAGCTTAGACAGGAACAATGAGCAGTTCTTC
.,TRBV2,TRBJ2-2,.,CASSREQNTGELFF,TGTGCCAGCAGTCGTGAACAGAACACCGGGGAGCTGTTTTTT
.,TRBV12-5,TRBJ2-6,few,CASGPQSTGANVLTF,TGTGCTAGTGGCCCACAGAGTACTGGGGCCAACGTCCTGACTTTC
.,TRBV5-1,TRBJ1-3,.,CASSLAAGLSGNTIYF,TGCGCCAGCAGCTTGGCGGCAGGTCTCTCTGGAAACACCATATATTTT
.,TRBV9,TRBJ2-3,.,CASSPSSQGSQYF,TGTGCCAGCAGCCCCTCCTCGCAGGGTTCGCAGTATTTT